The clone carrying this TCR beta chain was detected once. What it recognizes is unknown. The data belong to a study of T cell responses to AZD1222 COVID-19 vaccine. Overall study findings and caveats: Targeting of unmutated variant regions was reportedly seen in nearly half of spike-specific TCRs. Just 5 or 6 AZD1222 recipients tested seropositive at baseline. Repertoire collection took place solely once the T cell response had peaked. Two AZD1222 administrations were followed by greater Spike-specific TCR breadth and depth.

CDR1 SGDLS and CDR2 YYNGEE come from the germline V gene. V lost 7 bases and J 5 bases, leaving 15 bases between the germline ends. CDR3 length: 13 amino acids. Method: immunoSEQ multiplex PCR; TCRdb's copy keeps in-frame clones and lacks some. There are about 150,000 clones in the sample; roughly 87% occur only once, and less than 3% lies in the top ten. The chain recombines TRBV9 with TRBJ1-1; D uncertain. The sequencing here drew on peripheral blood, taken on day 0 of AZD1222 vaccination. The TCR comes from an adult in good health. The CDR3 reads CASGTGIRTEAFF. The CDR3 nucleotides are TGTGCCAGCGGTACGGGGATTAGGACTGAAGCTTTCTTT.